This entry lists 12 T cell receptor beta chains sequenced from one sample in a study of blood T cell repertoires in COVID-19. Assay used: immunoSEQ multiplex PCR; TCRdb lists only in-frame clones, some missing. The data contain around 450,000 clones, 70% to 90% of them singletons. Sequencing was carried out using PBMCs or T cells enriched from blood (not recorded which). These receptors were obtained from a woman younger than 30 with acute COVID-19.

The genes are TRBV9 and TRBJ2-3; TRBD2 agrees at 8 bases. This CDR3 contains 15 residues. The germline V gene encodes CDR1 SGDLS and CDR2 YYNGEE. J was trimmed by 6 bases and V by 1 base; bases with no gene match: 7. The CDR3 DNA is TGTGCCAGCAGCGTAAGGAAAGCGGGAGTGGATACGCAGTATTTT. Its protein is CASSVRKAGVDTQYF.

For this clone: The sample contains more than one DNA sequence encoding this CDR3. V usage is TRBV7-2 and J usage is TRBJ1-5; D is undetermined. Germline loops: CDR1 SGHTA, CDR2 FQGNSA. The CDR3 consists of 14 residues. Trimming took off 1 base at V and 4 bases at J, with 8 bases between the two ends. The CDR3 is CASSLERGNQPQHF. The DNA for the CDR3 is TGTGCCAGCAGCTTAGAGCGAGGGAATCAGCCCCAGCATTTT.

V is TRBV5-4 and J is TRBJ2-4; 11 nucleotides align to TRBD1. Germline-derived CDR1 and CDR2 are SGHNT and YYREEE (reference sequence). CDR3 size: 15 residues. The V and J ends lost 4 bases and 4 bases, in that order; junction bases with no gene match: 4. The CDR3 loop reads CASSRTGGGKNIQYF. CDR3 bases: TGTGCCAGCAGCCGGACAGGGGGCGGAAAAAACATTCAGTACTTC.

CDR3 residues: CASSLALAGNEQYF. CDR3 DNA sequence: TGTGCCAGCAGCTTAGCTCTAGCGGGAAACGAGCAGTACTTC. The rearrangement joins TRBV11-2 to TRBJ2-7, with 9 bases matching TRBD2. The CDR3 is 14 residues long. The junction had 3 bases not matched to a gene; V was cut back by 1 base and J by 5 bases. The germline V gene has CDR1 SGHAT and CDR2 FQNNGV.

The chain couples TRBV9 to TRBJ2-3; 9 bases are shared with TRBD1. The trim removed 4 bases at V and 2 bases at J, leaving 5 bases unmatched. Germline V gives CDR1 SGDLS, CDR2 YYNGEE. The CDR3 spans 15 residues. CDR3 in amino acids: CASSPRQGDTDTQYF. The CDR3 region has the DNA TGTGCCAGCAGCCCCCGACAGGGGGACACAGATACGCAGTATTTT. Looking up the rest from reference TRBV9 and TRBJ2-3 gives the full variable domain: DSGVTQTPKHLITATGQRVTLRCSPRSGDLSVYWYQQSLDQGLQFLIQYYNGEERAKGNILERFSAQQFPDLHSELNLSSLELGDSALYFCASSPRQGDTDTQYFGPGTRLTVL.

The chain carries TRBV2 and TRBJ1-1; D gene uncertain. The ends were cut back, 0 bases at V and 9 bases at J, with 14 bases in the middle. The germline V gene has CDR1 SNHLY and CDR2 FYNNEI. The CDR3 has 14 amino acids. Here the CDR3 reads CASSEASSGYQAFF. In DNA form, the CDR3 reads TGTGCCAGCAGTGAAGCTTCTTCAGGCTACCAAGCTTTCTTT.

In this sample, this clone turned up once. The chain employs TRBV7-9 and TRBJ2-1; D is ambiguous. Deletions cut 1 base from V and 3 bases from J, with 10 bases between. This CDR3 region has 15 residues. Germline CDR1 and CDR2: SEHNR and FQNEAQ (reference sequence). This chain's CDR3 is CASSLGQNFYNEQFF. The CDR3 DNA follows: TGTGCCAGCAGCTTAGGTCAGAATTTCTACAATGAGCAGTTCTTC.

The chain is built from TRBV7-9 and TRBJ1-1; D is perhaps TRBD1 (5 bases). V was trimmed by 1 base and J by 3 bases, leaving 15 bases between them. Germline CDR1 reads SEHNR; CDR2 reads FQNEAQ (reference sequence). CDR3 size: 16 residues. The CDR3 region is CASSLGAGGMDTEAFF. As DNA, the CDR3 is TGTGCCAGCAGCTTAGGAGCGGGGGGAATGGACACTGAAGCTTTCTTT. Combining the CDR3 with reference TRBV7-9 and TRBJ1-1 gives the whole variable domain DTGVSQNPRHKITKRGQNVTFRCDPISEHNRLYWYRQTLGQGPEFLTYFQNEAQLEKSRLLSDRFSAERPKGSFSTLEIQRTEQGDSAMYLCASSLGAGGMDTEAFFGQGTRLTVV.

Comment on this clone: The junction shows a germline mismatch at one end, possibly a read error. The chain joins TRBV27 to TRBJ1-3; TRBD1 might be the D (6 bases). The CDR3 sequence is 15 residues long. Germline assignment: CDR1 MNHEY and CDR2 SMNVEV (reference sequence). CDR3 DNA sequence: TGTGCCAGCAGTCTATCGTCGGGGGGCAGGGACACCATATATTTT. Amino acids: CASSLSSGGRDTIYF.

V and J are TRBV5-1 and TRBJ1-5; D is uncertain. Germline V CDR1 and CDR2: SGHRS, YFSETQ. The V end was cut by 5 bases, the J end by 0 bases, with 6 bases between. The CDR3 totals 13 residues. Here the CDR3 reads CASRPDSNQPQHF. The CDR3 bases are TGCGCCAGCAGACCAGATAGCAATCAGCCCCAGCATTTT. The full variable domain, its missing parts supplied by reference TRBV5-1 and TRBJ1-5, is KAGVTQTPRYLIKTRGQQVTLSCSPISGHRSVSWYQQTPGQGLQFLFEYFSETQRNKGNFPGRFSGRQFSNSRSEMNVSTLELGDSALYLCASRPDSNQPQHFGDGTRLSIL.

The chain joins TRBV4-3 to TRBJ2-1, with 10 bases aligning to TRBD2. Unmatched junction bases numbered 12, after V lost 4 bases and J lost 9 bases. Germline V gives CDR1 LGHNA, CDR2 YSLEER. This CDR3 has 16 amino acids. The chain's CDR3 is CASSPSQREGRREQFF. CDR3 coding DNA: TGCGCCAGCAGCCCCTCCCAGCGGGAGGGCCGGCGTGAGCAGTTCTTC.

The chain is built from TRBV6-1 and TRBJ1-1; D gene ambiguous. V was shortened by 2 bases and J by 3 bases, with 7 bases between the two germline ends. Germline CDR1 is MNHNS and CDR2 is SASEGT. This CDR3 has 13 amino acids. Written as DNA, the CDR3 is TGTGCCAGCAGTGAACTTCGGGACACTGAAGCTTTCTTT. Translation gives CASSELRDTEAFF.